This entry is about one TCR beta chain. Its specificity is unknown. With a far larger clone one base away, a read error is the likely cause. The donor cohort consisted entirely of Caucasian adults residing in Nashville, Tennessee. The CDR3 has 12 residues. Germline values: CDR1 GTSNPN, CDR2 SVGIG (reference sequence). The data are from a study of shared clonotypes between healthy human individuals. Study-wide results and limits: Clonotype sharing levels among donors were expected to vary with sequencing depth.

This table comes from immunoSEQ multiplex PCR, and its TCRdb copy is limited to in-frame clones, with some not included. The sample holds some 530,000 clones, around 85% seen once. The sample comprised PBMCs. The TCR originated in a woman aged 40-49 years in good health. Some clones in this sample may be carry-over from other donors' samples. The chain is built from TRBV30 and TRBJ2-7; tentative D call: TRBD2 (6 bases). The CDR3 nucleotides read TGTGCCTGGAGTAGGAGGGGATACGGGCAGTACTTC. Translated, it gives CAWSRRGYGQYF.